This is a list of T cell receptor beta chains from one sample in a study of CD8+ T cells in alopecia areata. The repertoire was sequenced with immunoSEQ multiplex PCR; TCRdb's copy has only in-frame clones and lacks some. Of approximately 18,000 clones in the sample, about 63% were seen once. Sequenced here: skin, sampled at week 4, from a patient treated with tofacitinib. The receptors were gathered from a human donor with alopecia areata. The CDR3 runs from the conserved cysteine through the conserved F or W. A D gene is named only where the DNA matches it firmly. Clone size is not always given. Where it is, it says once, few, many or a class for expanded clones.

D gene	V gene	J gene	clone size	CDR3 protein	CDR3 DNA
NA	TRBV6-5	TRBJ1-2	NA	CASSEQGPWGYTF	TGTGCCAGCAGTGAACAAGGTCCCTGGGGCTACACCTTC
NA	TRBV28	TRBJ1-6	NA	CASSLSTGLGSYNSPLHF	TGTGCCAGCAGCCTGAGCACGGGGTTGGGCTCCTATAATTCACCCCTCCACTTT
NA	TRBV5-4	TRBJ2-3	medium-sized	CASSLSRSSTDTQYF	TGTGCCAGCAGTCTCTCGCGGAGCAGCACAGATACGCAGTATTTT
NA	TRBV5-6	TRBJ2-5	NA	CASSSPNKETQYF	TGTGCCAGCAGCTCCCCCAATAAGGAGACCCAGTACTTC
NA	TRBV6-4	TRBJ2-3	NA	CASSEGWGADTQYF	TGTGCCAGCAGTGAGGGCTGGGGGGCAGATACGCAGTATTTT
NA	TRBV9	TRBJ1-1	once	CASSRRDTEAFF	TGTGCCAGCAGCCGGAGAGATACTGAAGCTTTCTTT
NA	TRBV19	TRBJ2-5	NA	CASRPGYQETQYF	TGTGCCAGTAGACCTGGGTACCAAGAGACCCAGTACTTC
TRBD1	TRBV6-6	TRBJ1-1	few	CASSPTGVTEAFF	TGTGCCAGCAGTCCCACAGGGGTCACTGAAGCTTTCTTT
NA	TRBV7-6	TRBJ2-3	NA	CASSLGRESTDTQYF	TGTGCCAGCAGCTTAGGCAGGGAAAGTACAGATACGCAGTATTTT
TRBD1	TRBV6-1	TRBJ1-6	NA	CASRPGQGDSPLHF	TGTGCCAGCAGGCCGGGACAGGGAGACTCACCCCTCCACTTT
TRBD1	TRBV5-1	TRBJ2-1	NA	CASLDRDRAYNEQFF	TGCGCCAGCCTTGACCGGGACAGGGCTTACAATGAGCAGTTCTTC
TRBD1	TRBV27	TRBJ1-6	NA	CASGTSWDRSNSPLHF	TGTGCCAGCGGGACTAGTTGGGACAGGTCTAATTCACCCCTCCACTTT
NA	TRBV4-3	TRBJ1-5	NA	CASSQATHQPQHF	TGCGCCAGCAGCCAAGCGACCCATCAGCCCCAGCATTTT
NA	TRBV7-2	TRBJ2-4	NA	CASSLMTGRKNIQYF	TGTGCCAGCAGCTTAATGACAGGCAGGAAGAACATTCAGTACTTC
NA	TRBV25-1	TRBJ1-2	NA	CASSELNYTGSNYGYTF	TGTGCCAGCAGTGAATTGAACTACACCGGTTCTAACTATGGCTACACCTTC
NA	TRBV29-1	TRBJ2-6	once	CSVAGGANVLTF	TGCAGCGTTGCCGGGGGGGCCAACGTCCTGACTTTC
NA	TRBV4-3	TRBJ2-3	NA	CASSPFGSNGGTDTQYF	TGCGCCAGCAGCCCCTTTGGGTCGAACGGCGGCACAGATACGCAGTATTTT
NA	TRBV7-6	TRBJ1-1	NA	CASLGWDTEAFF	TGTGCCTCCCTTGGCTGGGACACTGAAGCTTTCTTT
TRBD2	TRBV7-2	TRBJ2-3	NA	CASSLGLAGGGFTDTQYF	TGTGCCAGCAGCTTAGGACTAGCGGGGGGAGGGTTTACAGATACGCAGTATTTT
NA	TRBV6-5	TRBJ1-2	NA	CVAGVPHYGYTF	TGTGTCGCGGGGGTCCCTCACTATGGCTACACCTTC
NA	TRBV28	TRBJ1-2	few	CASNQGFNYGYTF	TGTGCCAGCAACCAGGGTTTTAACTATGGCTACACCTTC
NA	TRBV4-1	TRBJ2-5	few	CASSQVKGAGETQYF	TGTGCCAGCAGCCAAGTAAAAGGGGCGGGGGAGACCCAGTACTTC
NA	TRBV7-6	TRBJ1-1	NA	CASSLGSGAINENTEAFF	TGTGCCAGCAGCTTAGGCTCGGGGGCCATAAACGAGAACACTGAAGCTTTCTTT
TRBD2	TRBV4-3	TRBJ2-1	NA	CASSRSWTGEGSYNEQFF	TGCGCCAGCAGCCGCAGCTGGACCGGGGAGGGCTCCTACAATGAGCAGTTCTTC
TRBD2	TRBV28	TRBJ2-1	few	CASSGGSLYNEQFF	TGTGCCAGCAGCGGGGGGTCCCTCTACAATGAGCAGTTCTTC
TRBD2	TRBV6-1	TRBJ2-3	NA	CASSYSGGIDTQYF	TGTGCCAGCAGTTATAGCGGGGGAATAGATACGCAGTATTTT
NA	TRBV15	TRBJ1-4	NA	CATDGGTQEKLFF	TGTGCCACCGACGGGGGAACTCAAGAAAAACTGTTTTTT
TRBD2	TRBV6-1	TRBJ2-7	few	CASSEMSGGDYEQYF	TGTGCCAGCAGTGAAATGAGCGGGGGGGACTACGAGCAGTACTTC
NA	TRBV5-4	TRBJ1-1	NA	CASSSTMNTEAFF	TGTGCCAGCAGCTCCACTATGAACACTGAAGCTTTCTTT
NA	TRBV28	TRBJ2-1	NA	CASSSFGSSYNEQFF	TGTGCCAGCAGTAGTTTCGGTAGCTCCTACAATGAGCAGTTCTTC
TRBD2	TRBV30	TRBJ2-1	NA	CAWSAVLAEVNEQFF	TGTGCCTGGAGTGCAGTACTAGCGGAGGTGAATGAGCAGTTCTTC
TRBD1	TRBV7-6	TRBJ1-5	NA	CASSLMTGDQPQHF	TGTGCCAGCAGCTTAATGACAGGGGATCAGCCCCAGCATTTT